This TCR beta chain was recovered during a study of blood T cell repertoires in COVID-19. As for the study in general: T cells, B-cell-depleted T cells, or PBMCs supplied cDNA or gDNA.

The authors' processing: From reference gene primer amplification, estimates of nucleated cell counts were derived. Clones were sequenced by immunoSEQ multiplex PCR, and TCRdb holds only the in-frame ones, with some missing. For V, J and clone size, that table is used; D and trimming come from the DNA. This table has roughly 14,000 clones, about 87% appearing once. J was trimmed by 4 bases and V by 9 bases; bases with no gene match: 15. Germline assignment: CDR1 SNHLY and CDR2 FYNNEI. The CDR3 covers 16 residues. This chain uses TRBV2 with TRBJ1-3; 7 positions match TRBD1. Input material: peripheral blood. This sequence originates from a human donor in a cohort sampled during active COVID-19. The CDR3 nucleotides read TGTGCCAGGCACCCGGACAGGCAGGGTTCGGGAAACACCATATATTTT. Protein sequence: CARHPDRQGSGNTIYF.